The 5 T cell receptor beta chains given below trace back to one sample, sequenced in a study of blood T cells in healthy people across ages (dated by TCRdb to between 2014 and 2017). The library was made by 5' RACE. Sequencing used an Illumina HiSeq 2500. A second PCR of about 6 to 12 cycles was performed with a sample-barcoded 5' primer and a J-beta primer mix. TCRdb reprocessing: public reads trimmed at Q25 with fastp, clones called with MiXCR, in-frame beta chains kept. Merged by CDR3 protein, the rows form single entries marked with the most common genes and DNA. The table for this sample lists 1.2 million to 1.5 million distinct CDR3 sequences; roughly 40% of them were counted only once. The ten top clones hold roughly 7.9% of the sample. Sequences were obtained from blood. These TCRs come from a woman under 30 in good health.

This rearrangement joins TRBV12-3 or TRBV12-4 to TRBJ2-1, with 10 bases matching TRBD2. This CDR3 is 15 amino acids long. Unmatched junction bases numbered 6, after V lost 6 bases and J lost 4 bases. Written as DNA, the CDR3 is TGTGCCAGCAGCACAGGACTAGCGGAGTACAATGAGCAGTTCTTC. Amino acids: CASSTGLAEYNEQFF.

The rearrangement links TRBV20-1 to TRBJ1-4; TRBD1 is a possible D gene (6 bases). Looked up from germline, CDR1 is DFQATT and CDR2 is SNEGSKA (reference sequence). V was pared by 1 base and J by 8 bases, with 14 bases between. The length of the CDR3 is 14 residues. CDR3 in amino acids: CSARVTGVVEKLFF. Written as DNA, the CDR3 is TGCAGTGCTAGAGTGACAGGTGTAGTAGAAAAACTGTTTTTT.

The rearrangement links TRBV10-3 to TRBJ2-7; 8 nucleotides agree with TRBD1. V dropped 4 bases and J dropped 2; count of bases not matched to a gene: 1. Looked up from germline, CDR1 is ENHRY and CDR2 is SYGVKD. This CDR3 is 13 amino acids long. This CDR3 reads CAISGGQAYEQYF. The CDR3, as DNA: TGTGCCATCAGTGGGGGACAGGCCTACGAGCAGTACTTC.

The V call is TRBV2, the J call TRBJ2-2; TRBD1 aligns across 7 bases. CDR1 and CDR2 (germline): SNHLY, FYNNEI. With V trimmed by 7 bases and J by 6 bases, 5 bases remained unmatched. The CDR3 totals 13 residues. CDR3 region: CASTKQGAGELFF. DNA for the CDR3: TGTGCCAGCACCAAGCAGGGGGCCGGGGAGCTGTTTTTT. Together with reference TRBV2 and TRBJ2-2, the CDR3 gives the full variable domain: EPEVTQTPSHQVTQMGQEVILRCVPISNHLYFYWYRQILGQKVEFLVSFYNNEISEKSEIFDDQFSVERPDGSNFTLKIRSTKLEDSAMYFCASTKQGAGELFFGEGSRLTVL.

The chain joins TRBV18 to TRBJ2-5; D is unresolved. This CDR3 is 15 amino acids long. CDR1 is KGHSH and CDR2 is LQKENI in the germline V gene. Trimming took off 3 bases at V and 1 base at J, with 12 bases between the two ends. The chain's CDR3 is CASSPQTVPQETQYF. CDR3 coding DNA: TGTGCCAGCTCACCGCAAACTGTCCCCCAAGAGACCCAGTACTTC.